This T cell receptor (beta chain) was obtained from a study of T cell repertoires in cytomegalovirus infection (dated by TCRdb to the late 2010s). As for the study more broadly: Peptide stimulations targeted recently identified HLA-C-restricted CMV epitopes, whose presentation resists viral immunomodulation, together with well-studied HLA-B-restricted epitopes. Donor HLA type was relevant to the analysis, as public TCR beta signatures indicated carriage of CMV infection together with the matching HLA type. Study-wide findings and limitations: Carriers of CMV infection plus the relevant HLA type were discriminated by the cumulative frequency of public TCR beta family members in the study cohort and in an independent roughly 370-donor cohort. The ex vivo response was dominated by HLA-C-restricted CMV-specific TCR beta clonotypes, and the single most frequent clonotype in two of eight donors was supplied by these HLA-C-restricted clonotypes.

Sample treatment or condition, as interpreted from the label and publication: in vitro stimulation with specific CMV peptide epitopes to enrich CMV-specific T cells. On this clonotype: Its antigen is unknown. Per-nucleotide qualities are absent, and no much larger clonotype sits a single base away.

Sequenced using an Illumina HiSeq 1500. TCRdb reprocessed the public reads (quality trimming at Q25 with fastp, clone calling with MiXCR) and kept in-frame beta chains. Each CDR3 protein appears once, grouped with its most common genes and DNA. Within this sample are about 900,000 distinct CDR3 sequences, with 31% of them counted one time only. Clones ranked in the top ten supply around 15% of the sample. V is pared back by 0 bases and J by 5 bases, with 6 bases lying between the germline termini. The CDR3 spans 13 residues, from the cysteine through the phenylalanine. The sequence is cut down to CDR3 DNA, 39 bases in frame from base 1. The germline V gene gives CDR1 as KGHDR and CDR2 as SFDVKD.

This TCR derives from a human donor in good health (CMV status not recorded). Some clones in this sample may be carry-over from other donors' samples. The specimen comprised cultured CD8+ T cells from PBMCs, sampled from culture after CMV antigen stimulation. Recombination joined TRBV24-1 with TRBJ1-1; no D segment can be confidently identified. The DNA sequence is TGTGCCACCAGTGATTTGGTGGGAACTGAAGCTTTCTTT. It encodes CATSDLVGTEAFF.